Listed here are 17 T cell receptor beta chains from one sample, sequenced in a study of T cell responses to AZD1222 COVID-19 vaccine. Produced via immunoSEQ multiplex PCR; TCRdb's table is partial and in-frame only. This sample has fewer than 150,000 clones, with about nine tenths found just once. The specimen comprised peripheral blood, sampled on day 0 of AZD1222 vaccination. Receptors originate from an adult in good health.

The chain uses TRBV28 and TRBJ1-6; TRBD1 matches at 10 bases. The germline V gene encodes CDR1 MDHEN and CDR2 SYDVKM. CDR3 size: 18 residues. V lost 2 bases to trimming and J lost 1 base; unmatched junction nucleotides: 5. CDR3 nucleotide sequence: TGTGCCAGCAGTTTAGTGGGACAGGGGCTTTCCTATAATTCACCCCTCCACTTT. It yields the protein CASSLVGQGLSYNSPLHF.

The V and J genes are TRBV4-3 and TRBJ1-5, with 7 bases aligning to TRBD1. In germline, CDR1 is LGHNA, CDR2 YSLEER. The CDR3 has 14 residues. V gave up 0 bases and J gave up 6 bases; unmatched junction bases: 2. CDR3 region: CASSQDRGGQPQHF. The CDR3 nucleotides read TGCGCCAGCAGCCAAGACAGGGGGGGTCAGCCCCAGCATTTT.

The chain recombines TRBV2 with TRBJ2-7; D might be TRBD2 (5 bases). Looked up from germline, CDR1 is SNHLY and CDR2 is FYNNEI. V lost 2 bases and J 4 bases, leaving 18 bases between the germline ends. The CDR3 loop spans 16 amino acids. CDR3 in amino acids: CASSEIGSPGVYEQYF. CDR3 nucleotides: TGTGCCAGCAGTGAAATCGGGTCCCCCGGGGTTTACGAGCAGTACTTC.

CDR3 sequence (DNA): TGTGCCATCAGTGGGGGCCAGGGATCACCCCTCCACTTT. The encoded protein is CAISGGQGSPLHF. The gene calls are TRBV10-3 and TRBJ1-6, with TRBD1 as a possible D gene (5 bases). Germline assignment: CDR1 ENHRY and CDR2 SYGVKD. V was pared by 4 bases and J by 10 bases, with 11 bases between. This CDR3 comprises 13 residues.

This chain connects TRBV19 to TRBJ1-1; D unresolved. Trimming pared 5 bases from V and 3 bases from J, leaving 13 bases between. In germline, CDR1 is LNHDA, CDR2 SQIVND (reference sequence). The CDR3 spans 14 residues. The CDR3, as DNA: TGTGCCAGTAGTCCCCAGGTTTGGGACACTGAAGCTTTCTTT. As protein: CASSPQVWDTEAFF.

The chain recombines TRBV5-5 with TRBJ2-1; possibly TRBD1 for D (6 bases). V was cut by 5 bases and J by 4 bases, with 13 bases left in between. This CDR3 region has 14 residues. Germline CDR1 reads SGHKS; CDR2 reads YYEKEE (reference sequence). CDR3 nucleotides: TGTGCCAGCAGTACCCAGGACAGTTACAATGAGCAGTTCTTC. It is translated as CASSTQDSYNEQFF.

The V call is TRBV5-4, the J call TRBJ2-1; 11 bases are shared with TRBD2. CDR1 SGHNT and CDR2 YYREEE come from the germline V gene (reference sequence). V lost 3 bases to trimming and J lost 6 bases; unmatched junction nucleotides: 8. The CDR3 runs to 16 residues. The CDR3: CASSWGGLADFNEQFF. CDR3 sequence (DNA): TGTGCCAGCAGCTGGGGGGGACTAGCGGACTTCAATGAGCAGTTCTTC.

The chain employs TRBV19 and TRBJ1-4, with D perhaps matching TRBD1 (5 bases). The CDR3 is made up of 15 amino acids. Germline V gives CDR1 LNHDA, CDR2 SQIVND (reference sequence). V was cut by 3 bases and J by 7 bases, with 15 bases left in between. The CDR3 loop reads CASSMIGTGGEKLFF. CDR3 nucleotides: TGTGCCAGTAGTATGATAGGGACCGGAGGTGAAAAACTGTTTTTT.

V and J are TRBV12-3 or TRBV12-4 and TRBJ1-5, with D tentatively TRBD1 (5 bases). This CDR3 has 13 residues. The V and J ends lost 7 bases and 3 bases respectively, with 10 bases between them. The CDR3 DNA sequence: TGTGCCAGCATTTCGGGGGTCAATCAGCCCCAGCATTTT. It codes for CASISGVNQPQHF.

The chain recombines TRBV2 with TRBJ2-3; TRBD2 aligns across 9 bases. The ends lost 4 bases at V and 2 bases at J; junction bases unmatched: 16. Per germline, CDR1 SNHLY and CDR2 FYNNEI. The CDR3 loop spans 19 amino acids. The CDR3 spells CASSVLEAFVAGDTDTQYF. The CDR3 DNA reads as TGTGCCAGCAGTGTTCTGGAGGCGTTCGTAGCGGGGGACACAGATACGCAGTATTTT.

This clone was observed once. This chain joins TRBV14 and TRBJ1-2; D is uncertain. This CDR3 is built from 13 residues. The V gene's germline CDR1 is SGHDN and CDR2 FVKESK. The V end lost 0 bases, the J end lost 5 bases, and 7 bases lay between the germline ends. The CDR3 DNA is TGTGCCAGCAGCCAAGATCTTGGGTATGGCTACACCTTC. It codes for CASSQDLGYGYTF.

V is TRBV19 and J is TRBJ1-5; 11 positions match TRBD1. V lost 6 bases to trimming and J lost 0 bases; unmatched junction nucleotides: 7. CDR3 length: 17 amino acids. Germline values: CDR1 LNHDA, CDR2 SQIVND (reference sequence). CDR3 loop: CASSAGTGGYSNQPQHF. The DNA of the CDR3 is TGTGCCAGTAGCGCCGGGACAGGGGGTTATAGCAATCAGCCCCAGCATTTT.

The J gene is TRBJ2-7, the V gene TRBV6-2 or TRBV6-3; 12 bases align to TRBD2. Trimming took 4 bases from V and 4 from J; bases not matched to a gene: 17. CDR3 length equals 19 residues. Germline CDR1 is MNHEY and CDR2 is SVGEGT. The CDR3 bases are TGTGCCAGCAGTTTTTTCCCATCCGGACTAGCGGGAATGTCTTACGAGCAGTACTTC. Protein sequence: CASSFFPSGLAGMSYEQYF.

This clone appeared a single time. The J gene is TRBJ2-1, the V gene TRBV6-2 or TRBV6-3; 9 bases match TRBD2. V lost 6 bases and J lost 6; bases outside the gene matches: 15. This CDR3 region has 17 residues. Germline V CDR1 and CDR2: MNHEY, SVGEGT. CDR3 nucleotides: TGTGCCAGCAGCTCCACCCTTGCGGGAGGGCCCCCCAATGAGCAGTTCTTC. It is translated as CASSSTLAGGPPNEQFF.

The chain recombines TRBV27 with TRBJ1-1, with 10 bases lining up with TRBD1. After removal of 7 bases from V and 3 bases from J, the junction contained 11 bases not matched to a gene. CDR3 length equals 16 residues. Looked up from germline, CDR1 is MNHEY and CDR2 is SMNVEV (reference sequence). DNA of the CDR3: TGTGCCAGCACCGAGGGGCCTGACAGGGGGCACACTGAAGCTTTCTTT. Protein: CASTEGPDRGHTEAFF.

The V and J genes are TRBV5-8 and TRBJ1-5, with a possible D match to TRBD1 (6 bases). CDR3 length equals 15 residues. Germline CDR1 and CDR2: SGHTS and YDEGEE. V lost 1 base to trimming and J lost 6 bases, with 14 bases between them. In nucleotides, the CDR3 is TGTGCCAGCAGCTTGATGCGGGGGGCAAGTCAGCCCCAGCATTTT. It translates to CASSLMRGASQPQHF.

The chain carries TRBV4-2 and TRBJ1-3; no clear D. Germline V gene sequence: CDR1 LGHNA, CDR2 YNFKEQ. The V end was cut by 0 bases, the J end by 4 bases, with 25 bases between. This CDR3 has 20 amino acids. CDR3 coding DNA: TGTGCCAGCAGCCAAGATCTAAAGGTTAGGACGGCTCAATTCGGAAACACCATATATTTT. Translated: CASSQDLKVRTAQFGNTIYF.